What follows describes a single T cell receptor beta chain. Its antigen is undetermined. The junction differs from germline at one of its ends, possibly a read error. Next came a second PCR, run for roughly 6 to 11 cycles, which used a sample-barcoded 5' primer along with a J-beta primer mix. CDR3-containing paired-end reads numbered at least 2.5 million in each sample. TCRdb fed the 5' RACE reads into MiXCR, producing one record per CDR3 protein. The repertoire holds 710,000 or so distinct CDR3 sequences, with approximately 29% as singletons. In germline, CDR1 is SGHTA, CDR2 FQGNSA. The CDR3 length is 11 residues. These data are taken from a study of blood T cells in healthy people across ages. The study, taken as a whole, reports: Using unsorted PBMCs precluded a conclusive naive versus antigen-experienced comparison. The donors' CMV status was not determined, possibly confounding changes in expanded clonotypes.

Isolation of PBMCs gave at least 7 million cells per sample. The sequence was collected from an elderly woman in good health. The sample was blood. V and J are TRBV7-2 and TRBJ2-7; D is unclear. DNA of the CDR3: TGTGTCAGCAGCGTATTATACGAGCAGTACTTC. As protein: CVSSVLYEQYF. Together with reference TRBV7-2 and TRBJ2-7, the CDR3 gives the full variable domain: GAGVSQSPSNKVTEKGKDVELRCDPISGHTALYWYRQSLGQGLEFLIYFQGNSAPDKSGLPSDRFSAERTGGSVSTLTIQRTQQEDSAVYLCVSSVLYEQYFGPGTRLTVT.